The clone carrying this T cell receptor beta chain was detected many times. The data belong to a study of early T cells in non-severe SARS-CoV-2 infection. A single record per CDR3 protein comes from TCRdb applying MiXCR to the 5' RACE reads. The repertoire holds 70,000 to 95,000 distinct CDR3 sequences, with about 15% as singletons. Sequenced: whole blood. This receptor was identified in an adult who was a healthcare worker with PCR-confirmed SARS-CoV-2 infection or an uninfected control (not recorded which).

CDR3: CSARPGLPSYNEQFF. The CDR3, as DNA: TGCAGTGCTAGGCCGGGACTTCCCTCCTACAATGAGCAGTTCTTC. This sequence joins TRBV20-1 and TRBJ2-1; a weak D match, TRBD2 (6 bases). CDR1 and CDR2 from the germline V gene are DFQATT and SNEGSKA (reference sequence). V dropped 3 bases and J dropped 0 bases, with 12 bases sitting between them. The CDR3 is 15 amino acids.